Sequencing of this T cell receptor beta chain was carried out in a study of siplizumab effects on memory and regulatory T cells. Study-wide findings and caveats: A major contribution to the alloresponse seemed to be made by naive T cells, which seemed more diverse than memory cells.

With regard to this clone: What it binds is not known.

The protocol was immunoSEQ multiplex PCR, while the TCRdb copy is restricted to in-frame clones and leaves out a portion. Seen here are some 110,000 clones, roughly 94% observed once, and the top ten hold under 2%. CDR3 length equals 14 residues. Between the trimmed V and J ends, which lost 8 bases and 1 base, there was a span of 11 bases. Germline V gene data show CDR1 as WNHNN and CDR2 as SYGVQD (reference sequence). Sequencing input: non-Treg CD4+ T cells sorted from blood. This receptor was obtained from a human donor in good health. The chain combines TRBV10-1 with TRBJ2-2; the D gene could be TRBD1 or TRBD2 (5 bases each). CDR3: CASSRDGNTGELFF. CDR3 DNA sequence: TGCGCCAGCTCCCGGGACGGGAACACCGGGGAGCTGTTTTTT.